What follows are 5 T cell receptor beta chains derived from one specimen sequenced in a study of neurological immune-mediated disorders. TCRdb passed the 5' RACE reads through MiXCR, listing each CDR3 protein once. The sample lists about 66,000 distinct CDR3 sequences, around 3% occurring once. Sequenced input: PBMCs. These receptors came from a man aged 40-49 years with multiple sclerosis.

The J gene is TRBJ2-7, the V gene TRBV20-1; D not resolved. Trimming left V 0 bases short and J 0 bases short, with 15 bases between. CDR3 length: 16 amino acids. From germline, CDR1 is DFQATT and CDR2 SNEGSKA (reference sequence). The CDR3 here is CSARDYGGKSSYEQYF. In DNA form, the CDR3 reads TGCAGTGCTAGAGATTACGGTGGCAAGAGCTCCTACGAGCAGTACTTC.

This clonotype was seen many times. This chain joins TRBV5-1 and TRBJ1-5; 7 bases agree with TRBD1. J gave up 7 bases and V 0 bases, and 4 bases lay outside the gene matches. Germline lookup yields CDR1 SGHRS and CDR2 YFSETQ. The CDR3 spans 14 residues. The chain's CDR3 is CASSLGTGEQPQHF. The CDR3 DNA is TGCGCCAGCAGCTTGGGAACAGGGGAGCAGCCCCAGCATTTT.

The sample holds many counts of this clonotype. The chain is built from TRBV19 and TRBJ1-1; 7 bases map to TRBD1. CDR3 length: 15 residues. With 7 bases clipped from V and 4 bases from J, the junction kept 12 bases outside the gene matches. CDR1 LNHDA and CDR2 SQIVND come from the germline V gene (reference sequence). CDR3 amino acids: CASKTVGGGGTEAFF. The CDR3 DNA sequence: TGTGCCAGTAAGACTGTGGGAGGGGGCGGCACTGAAGCTTTCTTT. Using reference TRBV19 and TRBJ1-1 for the parts outside the CDR3, the full variable domain is DGGITQSPKYLFRKEGQNVTLSCEQNLNHDAMYWYRQDPGQGLRLIYYSQIVNDFQKGDIAEGYSVSREKKESFPLTVTSAQKNPTAFYLCASKTVGGGGTEAFFGQGTRLTVV.

This sequence joins TRBV27 and TRBJ2-7, with a possible D match to TRBD1 (5 bases). This CDR3 has 14 amino acids. The V gene lost 5 bases and the J gene lost 7 bases, with 18 bases spanning the gap. Germline values: CDR1 MNHEY, CDR2 SMNVEV (reference sequence). CDR3 in amino acids: CASSPYPLGDEQYF. CDR3 coding DNA: TGTGCCAGCAGTCCCTACCCTTTAGGGGATGAGCAGTACTTC.

Many counts were recorded for this clonotype. CDR3 nucleotides: TGTGCCAGCAGCCCCGGGGTAGGGCTGAACTATGGCTACACCTTC. Its translation: CASSPGVGLNYGYTF. The gene calls are TRBV7-8 and TRBJ1-2; D remains unclear. CDR3 length equals 15 residues. The V gene lost 5 bases and the J gene lost 2 bases, with 15 bases spanning the gap. Germline loops: CDR1 SGHVS, CDR2 FQNEAQ.